The rows below give T cell receptor beta chains drawn from one sample of a study of blood T cell repertoires in COVID-19. Sequencing was performed with immunoSEQ multiplex PCR; in TCRdb, only in-frame clones are kept and a portion is missing. The sample carries 110,000 to 150,000 clones, almost 85% recorded once. Sequences were obtained from peripheral blood. All receptors derive from a middle-aged man with acute or convalescent COVID-19. CDR3s include the opening cysteine and the closing phenylalanine or tryptophan. The D gene is left open where the match is weak. Only some rows state a clone size, as once, few, many or a class for expanded clones.

j_call v_call d_call cdr3_length clone_size cdr3_aa cdr3_nt
TRBJ2-6 TRBV27 TRBD1 19 . CASSPFLGTGGPGANVLTF TGTGCCAGCAGTCCATTTTTGGGGACAGGGGGCCCTGGGGCCAACGTCCTGACTTTC
TRBJ1-2 TRBV30 . 15 . CAWSTKRTSNYGYTF TGTGCCTGGAGTACCAAGAGGACTTCTAACTATGGCTACACCTTC
TRBJ1-2 TRBV27 . 13 few CASSGGTPYGYTF TGTGCCAGCAGTGGGGGGACCCCCTATGGCTACACCTTC
TRBJ1-1 TRBV6-4 . 15 . CASSDSARGNTEAFF TGTGCCAGCAGTGACTCAGCCAGGGGGAACACTGAAGCTTTCTTT
TRBJ2-1 TRBV2 TRBD2 18 . CASSPTGASGRRLNEQFF TGTGCCAGCAGTCCTACTGGGGCTAGCGGGAGAAGGCTCAATGAGCAGTTCTTC
TRBJ1-4 TRBV27 . 15 . CASSTPQGRGEKLFF TGTGCCAGCAGTACTCCACAAGGACGGGGTGAAAAACTGTTTTTT
TRBJ1-6 TRBV5-1 TRBD1 15 . CASSPGTGDYSPLHF TGCGCCAGCAGCCCCGGGACAGGGGACTATTCACCCCTCCACTTT
TRBJ1-1 TRBV6-5 . 12 . CAIRVGNTEAFF TGTGCCATCCGGGTAGGGAACACTGAAGCTTTCTTT
TRBJ1-2 TRBV6-5 TRBD1 14 . CASSFRTGGYGYTF TGTGCCAGCAGTTTTAGGACAGGGGGTTATGGCTACACCTTC
TRBJ1-6 TRBV11-3 . 13 few CASSTETVSPLHF TGTGCCAGCAGCACCGAGACAGTTTCACCCCTCCACTTT
TRBJ1-2 TRBV30 . 12 . CAWAQGPRGYTF TGTGCCTGGGCGCAGGGTCCTCGTGGCTACACCTTC
TRBJ1-2 TRBV2 . 13 . CASSDRTSGGYTF TGTGCCAGCAGTGACAGGACCTCAGGGGGCTACACCTTC
TRBJ1-5 TRBV2 . 14 . CASRQDTSNQPQHF TGTGCCAGCAGACAAGACACGAGCAATCAGCCCCAGCATTTT
TRBJ2-2 TRBV7-9 TRBD1 16 few CASSPNRGPYSGELFF TGTGCCAGCAGCCCTAACAGGGGGCCCTACTCCGGGGAGCTGTTTTTT
TRBJ1-1 TRBV4-1 TRBD1 17 . CASSQDNRQGENTEAFF TGCGCCAGCAGCCAAGATAACAGACAGGGGGAGAACACTGAAGCTTTCTTT
TRBJ2-7 TRBV2 TRBD1 14 . CASRGQGRMYEQYF TGTGCCAGCAGGGGACAGGGAAGGATGTACGAGCAGTACTTC
TRBJ1-2 TRBV6-5 . 14 . CASSLTGNNYGYTF TGTGCCAGCAGTTTGACAGGAAATAACTATGGCTACACCTTC
TRBJ2-5 TRBV2 . 11 . CASRVQETQYF TGTGCCAGCAGGGTGCAGGAGACCCAGTACTTC
TRBJ1-2 TRBV7-9 TRBD1 13 few CASSHRDSSGYTF TGTGCCAGCAGCCACCGGGACAGCTCTGGCTACACCTTC
TRBJ1-1 TRBV5-4 TRBD1 17 . CASSPAPGGEMNTEAFF TGTGCCAGCAGTCCCGCCCCAGGGGGCGAAATGAACACTGAAGCTTTCTTT
TRBJ1-2 TRBV28 . 14 . CASSLARAGHGYTF TGTGCCAGCAGTTTGGCCCGGGCAGGGCATGGCTACACCTTC
TRBJ2-5 TRBV5-6 . 13 . CATLIQGQETQYF TGTGCCACCTTAATCCAGGGACAAGAGACCCAGTACTTC
TRBJ1-5 TRBV10-3 TRBD1 14 few CAITQGGDNQPQHF TGTGCCATCACCCAGGGGGGAGACAATCAGCCCCAGCATTTT
TRBJ1-2 TRBV11-2 . 13 . CASSPGENYGYTF TGTGCCAGCAGTCCCGGGGAGAACTATGGCTACACCTTC
TRBJ2-1 TRBV7-9 TRBD2 16 . CASSLEGWRGGSEQFF TGTGCCAGCAGCTTAGAGGGATGGCGGGGAGGGAGTGAGCAGTTCTTC
TRBJ2-2 TRBV10-3 TRBD1 16 . CAISELQGGGTGELFF TGTGCCATCAGTGAGTTACAGGGGGGAGGCACCGGGGAGCTGTTTTTT
TRBJ2-3 TRBV9 . 15 . CASSAQPPPTDTQYF TGTGCCAGCAGCGCACAGCCTCCCCCCACAGATACGCAGTATTTT
TRBJ2-3 TRBV27 . 13 . CASSRLSTDTQYF TGTGCCAGCAGTAGACTCAGCACAGATACGCAGTATTTT
TRBJ2-7 TRBV27 TRBD1 15 . CASSLSWDSAYEQYF TGTGCCAGCAGTTTATCTTGGGACAGTGCCTACGAGCAGTACTTC
TRBJ1-4 TRBV4-1 . 16 . CASSPTGGRHNEKLFF TGCGCCAGCAGCCCGACGGGGGGCAGACATAATGAAAAACTGTTTTTT
TRBJ2-7 TRBV7-9 . 16 . CASSPFGGLSSYEQYF TGTGCCAGCAGCCCTTTCGGCGGACTAAGCTCCTACGAGCAGTACTTC
TRBJ2-3 TRBV4-1 TRBD1 15 . CASSPRDRITDTQYF TGCGCCAGCAGCCCGAGGGACAGGATCACAGATACGCAGTATTTT
TRBJ1-6 TRBV27 . 18 few CASSLSTGASSYNSPLHF TGTGCCAGCAGTTTATCGACAGGAGCGAGCTCCTATAATTCACCCCTCCACTTT